These 11 T cell receptor beta chains came from one sample sequenced in a study of blood T cell repertoires in COVID-19. The method was immunoSEQ multiplex PCR; TCRdb's version includes in-frame clones alone and lacks a portion of them. The sample records a few hundred thousand clones, around 89% being singletons. The source material was peripheral blood. The receptors come from a man aged 30 to 39 with acute or convalescent COVID-19.

The chain employs TRBV30 and TRBJ2-1; 7 nucleotides agree with TRBD1. CDR3 length equals 13 residues. The germline V gene has CDR1 GTSNPN and CDR2 SVGIG (reference sequence). Unmatched junction bases numbered 2, after V lost 4 bases and J lost 2 bases. The CDR3 loop is CAWMTGPYNEQFF. In DNA form, the CDR3 reads TGTGCCTGGATGACAGGGCCCTACAATGAGCAGTTCTTC.

The chain combines TRBV6-5 with TRBJ1-5; possible D gene TRBD1, 5 bases. CDR3 length: 15 amino acids. Trimming pared 6 bases from V and 0 bases from J, leaving 12 bases between. CDR1 MNHEY and CDR2 SVGAGI come from the germline V gene. The CDR3 bases are TGTGCCAGCAGGACCAACGGGGGTAGCAATCAGCCCCAGCATTTT. This translates into CASRTNGGSNQPQHF.

This rearrangement joins TRBV5-8 to TRBJ1-5, with 12 bases identical to TRBD1. CDR3 length: 19 amino acids. Per the germline V gene, CDR1 is SGHTS and CDR2 is YDEGEE. The junction had 9 bases not matched to a gene; V was cut back by 2 bases and J by 0 bases. The DNA for the CDR3 is TGTGCCAGCAGCTTATATGAAGGGACAGGGGGCTATAGCAATCAGCCCCAGCATTTT. It is translated as CASSLYEGTGGYSNQPQHF.

The chain has TRBV2 and TRBJ2-3; no firm D call. Germline V lookup: CDR1 SNHLY, CDR2 FYNNEI. The length of the CDR3 is 12 residues. V was cut by 3 bases and J by 7 bases, with 8 bases left in between. In DNA form, the CDR3 reads TGTGCCAGCAGTGATGCGCCGTATACGCAGTATTTT. It yields the protein CASSDAPYTQYF.

The chain has TRBV6-2 or TRBV6-3 and TRBJ2-7; perhaps TRBD1 as D (5 bases). V was pared by 0 bases and J by 6 bases, with 12 bases between. The germline V gene has CDR1 MNHEY and CDR2 SVGEGT. This CDR3 is 14 amino acids long. CDR3: CASSYSGQAAEQYF. The CDR3 DNA sequence: TGTGCCAGCAGTTACTCAGGACAAGCCGCCGAGCAGTACTTC.

The gene calls are TRBV29-1 and TRBJ1-1; D is uncertain. V was cut by 0 bases and J by 6 bases, with 5 bases left in between. The CDR3 covers 11 residues. Germline CDR1 is SQVTM and CDR2 is ANQGSEA. The chain's CDR3 is CSVEDGAEAFF. The CDR3 DNA is TGCAGCGTTGAAGACGGGGCTGAAGCTTTCTTT.

V gene TRBV18 combines with J gene TRBJ1-1; D remains ambiguous. This CDR3 has 15 amino acids. V shed 0 bases and J shed 4 bases, with 12 bases lying between them. From germline, CDR1 is KGHSH and CDR2 LQKENI. The CDR3 sequence: CASSPPWESGTEAFF. DNA for the CDR3: TGTGCCAGCTCACCACCGTGGGAGTCGGGCACTGAAGCTTTCTTT. Filled out from reference TRBV18 and TRBJ1-1, the complete variable domain reads NAGVMQNPRHLVRRRGQEARLRCSPMKGHSHVYWYRQLPEEGLKFMVYLQKENIIDESGMPKERFSAEFPKEGPSILRIQQVVRGDSAAYFCASSPPWESGTEAFFGQGTRLTVV.

The chain combines TRBV6-4 with TRBJ2-2; D perhaps matches TRBD2 (7 bases). V gave up 4 bases and J gave up 6 bases, with 12 bases separating them. The germline V gene has CDR1 MRHNA and CDR2 SNTAGT. The CDR3 sequence is 14 residues long. The CDR3 region has the DNA TGTGCCAGCAGTGTGGGGGGGCGATCCGGGGAGCTGTTTTTT. It is translated as CASSVGGRSGELFF.

The V call is TRBV7-2, the J call TRBJ1-2, with D unresolved. CDR3 length: 13 amino acids. The V gene's germline CDR1 is SGHTA and CDR2 FQGNSA. V lost 5 bases, J lost 7 bases, and 14 bases lay in between. The CDR3 sequence is CASSLLGFSGYTF. CDR3 DNA: TGTGCCAGCAGCCTGCTCGGGTTCAGTGGCTACACCTTC.

V is TRBV5-1 and J is TRBJ1-1; tentative D call: TRBD1 (6 bases). Germline-derived CDR1 and CDR2 are SGHRS and YFSETQ. The CDR3 runs 15 residues. Trimming removed 0 bases from V and 1 base from J, with 10 bases in between. The CDR3 spells CASSLVGAKNTEAFF. The DNA of the CDR3 is TGCGCCAGCAGCTTGGTGGGGGCGAAGAACACTGAAGCTTTCTTT.

The J gene is TRBJ2-1, the V gene TRBV19; possible D gene TRBD1, 5 bases. The CDR3 consists of 17 residues. V dropped 5 bases and J dropped 0 bases, with 17 bases sitting between them. Looked up from germline, CDR1 is LNHDA and CDR2 is SQIVND (reference sequence). The CDR3 reads CASSATSWGSSYNEQFF. Written as DNA, the CDR3 is TGTGCCAGTAGTGCCACTTCGTGGGGCAGCTCCTACAATGAGCAGTTCTTC.